This TCR beta chain was profiled in a study of blood T cells in healthy people across ages. Study-wide results and limits: Naive T cell percentage and TCR beta diversity correlated strongly.

The CDR3 consists of 15 residues. Trimming pared 4 bases from V and 0 bases from J, leaving 10 bases between. Germline V CDR1 and CDR2: MNHEY, SVGAGI. This clonotype was recorded a few times. Antigen specificity is unknown. A second roughly 7 to 12 cycle PCR used barcoded and J-beta primers. TCRdb re-called the 5' RACE reads with MiXCR, one entry per CDR3 protein. The sample holds roughly 1.5 million distinct CDR3 sequences, 35% to 45% seen once. The specimen was blood. The TCR comes from a woman between 18 and 29 years old in good health. The rearrangement joins TRBV6-5 to TRBJ2-1, with TRBD1 as a possible D gene (6 bases). CDR3 residues: CASSSPGVSYNEQFF. The DNA for the CDR3 is TGTGCCAGCAGTTCCCCAGGGGTCTCCTACAATGAGCAGTTCTTC.